The rows below give T cell receptor beta chains drawn from one sample of a study of blood T cell repertoires in COVID-19. Using immunoSEQ multiplex PCR, the repertoire was profiled, and TCRdb retains in-frame clones only, with some absent. This table holds fewer than 400,000 clones, roughly 86% found once. Sequencing was performed on PBMCs or T cells enriched from blood (not recorded which). These TCRs come from a young woman who had recovered from COVID-19. The conserved cysteine and the conserved F or W are not part of the CDR3 here. Clone size is shown for a subset of rows, as once, few, many or a class of expanded clone.

>10|TRBV28|TRBJ1-1|once
ASSSFGTEAF
>16|TRBV10-2|TRBJ1-5|-
ASSESKRGGRGNQPQH
>14|TRBV2|TRBJ1-5|-
ASSEWVGVVNQPQH
>12|TRBV2|TRBJ1-6|-
ASSGTGENAPLH
>12|TRBV3-1/TRBV3-2|TRBJ1-2|-
ASSQELTDPGYT
>13|TRBV19|TRBJ2-1|-
ASAAYWSSYNEQF
>9|TRBV2|TRBJ2-7|once
ASTLYYEQY
>10|TRBV6-1|TRBJ1-1|-
ASTDRGSEAF
>13|TRBV11-2|TRBJ2-7|-
ASSVDRGVSYEQY
>11|TRBV12-3/TRBV12-4|TRBJ1-5|once
ASRTGSNQPQH
>14|TRBV7-9|TRBJ2-1|-
ASSLWTGKMNNEQF
>13|TRBV5-1|TRBJ1-2|-
ASSLSTGLHYGYT
>12|TRBV9|TRBJ2-1|-
ASSRRLVSGEQF
>12|TRBV7-2|TRBJ2-2|-
ASSPRGSSGELF
>13|TRBV19|TRBJ2-3|-
ASSEGGYRTDTQY
>10|TRBV6-5|TRBJ1-3|-
ASYRDANTIY